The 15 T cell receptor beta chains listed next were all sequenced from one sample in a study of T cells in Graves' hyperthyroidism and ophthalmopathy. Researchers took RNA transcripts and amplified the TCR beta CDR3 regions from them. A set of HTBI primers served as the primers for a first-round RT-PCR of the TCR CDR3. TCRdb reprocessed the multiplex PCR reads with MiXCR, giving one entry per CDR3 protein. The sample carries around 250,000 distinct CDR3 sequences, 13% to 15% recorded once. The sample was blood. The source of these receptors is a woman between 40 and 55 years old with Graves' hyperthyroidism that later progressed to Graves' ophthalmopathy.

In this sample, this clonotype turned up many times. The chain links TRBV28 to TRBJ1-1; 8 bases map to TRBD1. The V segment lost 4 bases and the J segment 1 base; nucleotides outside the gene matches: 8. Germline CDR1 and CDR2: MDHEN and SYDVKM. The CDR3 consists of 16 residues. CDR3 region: CASSSGGQEPNTEAFF. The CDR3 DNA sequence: TGTGCCAGCAGTTCGGGGGGACAGGAGCCGAACACTGAAGCTTTCTTT.

The CDR3 sequence: CASSSGQTETQYF. In DNA, the CDR3 is TGTGCCAGCAGTTCGGGACAGACAGAGACCCAGTACTTC. The chain carries TRBV28 and TRBJ2-5, with 7 bases lining up with TRBD1. The CDR3 is 13 amino acids. Trimming cost V 4 bases and J 4 bases; bases outside gene matches: 3. CDR1 and CDR2 (germline): MDHEN, SYDVKM.

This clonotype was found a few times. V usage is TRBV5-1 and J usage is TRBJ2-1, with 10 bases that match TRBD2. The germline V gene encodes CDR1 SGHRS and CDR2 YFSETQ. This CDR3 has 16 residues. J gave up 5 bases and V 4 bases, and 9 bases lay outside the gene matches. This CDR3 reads CASSVLRTSGHNEQFF. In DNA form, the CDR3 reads TGCGCCAGCAGCGTACTAAGGACTAGCGGACACAATGAGCAGTTCTTC.

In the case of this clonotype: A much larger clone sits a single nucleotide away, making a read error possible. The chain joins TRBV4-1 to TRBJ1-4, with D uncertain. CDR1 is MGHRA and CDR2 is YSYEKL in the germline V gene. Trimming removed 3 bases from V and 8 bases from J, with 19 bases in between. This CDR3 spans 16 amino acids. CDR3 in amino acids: CASSHAPLRREEKLFF. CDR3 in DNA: TGCGCCAGCAGCCATGCTCCTTTAAGGAGAGAGGAAAAACTGTTTTTT.

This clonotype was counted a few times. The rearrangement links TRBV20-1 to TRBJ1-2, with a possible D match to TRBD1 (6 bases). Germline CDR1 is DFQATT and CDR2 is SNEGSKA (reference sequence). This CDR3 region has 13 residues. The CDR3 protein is CIFPGGGVYGYTF. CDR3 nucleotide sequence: TGCATATTTCCCGGGGGGGGCGTCTATGGCTACACCTTC.

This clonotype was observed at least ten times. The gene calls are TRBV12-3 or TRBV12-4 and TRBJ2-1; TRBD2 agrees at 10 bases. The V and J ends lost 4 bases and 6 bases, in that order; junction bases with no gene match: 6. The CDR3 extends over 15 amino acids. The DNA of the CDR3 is TGTGCCAGCAGTTCAGGACTAGCGGAGGGCAATGAGCAGTTCTTC. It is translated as CASSSGLAEGNEQFF.

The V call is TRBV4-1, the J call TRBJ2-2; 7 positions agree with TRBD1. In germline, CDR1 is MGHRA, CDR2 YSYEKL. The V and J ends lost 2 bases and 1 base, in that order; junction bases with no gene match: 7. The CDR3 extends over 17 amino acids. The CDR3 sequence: CASSQRQGWENTGELFF. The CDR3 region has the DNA TGCGCCAGCAGCCAAAGACAGGGCTGGGAGAACACCGGGGAGCTGTTTTTT.

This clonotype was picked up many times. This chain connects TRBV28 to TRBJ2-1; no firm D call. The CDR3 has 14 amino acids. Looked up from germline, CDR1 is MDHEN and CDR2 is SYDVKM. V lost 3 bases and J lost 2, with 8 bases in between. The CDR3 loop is CASSFFTAYNEQFF. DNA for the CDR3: TGTGCCAGCAGTTTTTTTACAGCCTACAATGAGCAGTTCTTC.

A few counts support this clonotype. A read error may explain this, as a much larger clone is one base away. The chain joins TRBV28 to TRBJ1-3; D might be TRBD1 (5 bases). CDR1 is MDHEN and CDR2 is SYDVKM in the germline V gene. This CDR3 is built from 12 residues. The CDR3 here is CATGDSGNTVYF. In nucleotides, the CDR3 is TGTGCCACGGGGGATTCTGGAAACACCGTATATTTT. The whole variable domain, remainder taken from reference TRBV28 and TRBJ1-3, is DVKVTQSSRYLVKRTGEKVFLECVQDMDHENMFWYRQDPGLGLRLIYFSYDVKMKEKGDIPEGYSVSREKKERFSLILESASTNQTSMYLCATGDSGNTVYFGEGSWLTVV.

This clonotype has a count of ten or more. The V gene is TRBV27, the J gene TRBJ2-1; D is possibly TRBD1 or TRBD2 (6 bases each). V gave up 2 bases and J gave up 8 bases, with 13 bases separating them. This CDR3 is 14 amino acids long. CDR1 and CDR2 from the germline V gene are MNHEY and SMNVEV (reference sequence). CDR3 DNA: TGTGCCAGCAGTTTAGATTGGGGGGCCGATGAGCAGTTCTTC. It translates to CASSLDWGADEQFF.

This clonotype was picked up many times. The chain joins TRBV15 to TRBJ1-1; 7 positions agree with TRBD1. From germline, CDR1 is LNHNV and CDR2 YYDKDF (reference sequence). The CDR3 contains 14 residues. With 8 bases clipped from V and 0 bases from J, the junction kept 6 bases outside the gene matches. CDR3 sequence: CATGRDRMNTEAFF. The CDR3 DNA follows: TGTGCCACCGGGCGGGACAGAATGAACACTGAAGCTTTCTTT.

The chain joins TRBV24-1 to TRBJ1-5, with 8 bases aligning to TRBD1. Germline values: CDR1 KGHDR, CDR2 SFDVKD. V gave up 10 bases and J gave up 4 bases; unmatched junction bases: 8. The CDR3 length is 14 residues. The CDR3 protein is CATGDRLGNQPQHF. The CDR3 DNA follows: TGTGCCACAGGGGACAGGTTGGGAAATCAGCCCCAGCATTTT.

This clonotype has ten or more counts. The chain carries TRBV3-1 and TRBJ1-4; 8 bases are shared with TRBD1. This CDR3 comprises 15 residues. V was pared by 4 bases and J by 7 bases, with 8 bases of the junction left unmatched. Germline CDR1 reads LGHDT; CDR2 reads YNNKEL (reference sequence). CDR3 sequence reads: CASSPRDRRSEKLFF. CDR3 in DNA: TGTGCCAGCAGCCCTCGGGACAGGAGGAGTGAAAAACTGTTTTTT.

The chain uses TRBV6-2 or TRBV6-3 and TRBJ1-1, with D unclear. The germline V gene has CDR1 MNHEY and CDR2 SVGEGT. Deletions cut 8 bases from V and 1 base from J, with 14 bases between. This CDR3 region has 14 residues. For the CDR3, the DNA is TGTGCCAGCGCGGCTTCAACGGAGAACACTGAAGCTTTCTTT. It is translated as CASAASTENTEAFF.

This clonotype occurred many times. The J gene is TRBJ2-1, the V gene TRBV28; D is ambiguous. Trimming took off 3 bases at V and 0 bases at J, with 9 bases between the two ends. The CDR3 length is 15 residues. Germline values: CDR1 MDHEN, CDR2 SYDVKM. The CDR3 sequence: CASSLLDRSYNEQFF. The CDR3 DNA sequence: TGTGCCAGCAGTTTGCTGGACCGCTCCTACAATGAGCAGTTCTTC.